This T cell receptor (beta chain) was retrieved from a study of radiotherapy plus CTLA-4 blockade in lung cancer. Overall study results and limits: Radiotherapy was combined with ipilimumab, and tumor-derived TCR clones then expanded in blood. The authors reported that early blood T cell clone dynamics, with interferon-beta, best predicted response.

Germline CDR1 is MNHEY and CDR2 is SMNVEV (reference sequence). The CDR3 runs 12 residues. The V end lost 5 bases, the J end lost 4 bases, and 9 bases lay between the germline ends. Assay: immunoSEQ multiplex PCR; the TCRdb copy retains only in-frame clones and omits some. The sample holds 110,000 or so clones, nearly 80% seen once. With ipilimumab providing CTLA-4 blockade, focal radiation was administered to patients who had chemo-refractory metastatic non-small-cell lung cancer. The sample holds a few counts of this clone. What it recognizes is unknown. The specimen was peripheral blood, collected from a patient treated with radiotherapy plus ipilimumab. The chain links TRBV27 to TRBJ2-7, with D maybe TRBD1 (5 bases). This sequence originates from a human donor with non-small cell lung cancer who had a partial response to radiotherapy plus ipilimumab. CDR3 bases: TGTGCCAGCAGTCCCCAGGGTTACGAGCAGTACTTC. Protein sequence: CASSPQGYEQYF.